The following is a T cell receptor (beta chain) sequence with its context. The data stem from a study of CD8 T cells in Susac syndrome. The sequenced target, TCR beta, came from blood CD8+ and CD4+ T cells. Controls comprised healthy donors matched for age and sex. While CD8+ and CD4+ T cells were isolated negatively, TEMRA cells were enriched by FACS. Random hexamers were used to reverse transcribe roughly 0.5 to 1 ug of RNA. TCRdb re-analysed the immunoSEQ multiplex PCR reads in MiXCR, keeping a single row per CDR3 protein. Here the sample spans 80,000 to 90,000 distinct CDR3 sequences, about 93% being singletons. The CDR3 extends over 13 amino acids. V was cut by 4 bases and J by 6 bases, with 12 bases left in between. CDR1 and CDR2 (germline): LNHDA, SQIVND (reference sequence).

This TCR derives from a human donor in good health. Sample: CD8+ T cells from PBMCs. V and J are TRBV19 and TRBJ1-1; D perhaps matches TRBD1 (6 bases). CDR3 residues: CASSTGGQPEAFF. The DNA of the CDR3 is TGTGCCAGTAGTACGGGAGGACAGCCTGAAGCTTTCTTT.